Below are 24 T cell receptor beta chains sequenced from a single sample in a study of siplizumab effects on memory and regulatory T cells (dated by TCRdb to about 2019). Library construction relied on the immunoSEQ multiplex PCR assay. TCRdb limited this immuneACCESS table to in-frame rearrangements with V and J called. A share of clones is missing; checked studies link under half to unresolved V genes, and the rest is unexplained. The sample table holds 100,000 to 120,000 clones, of which roughly 90% were seen once. The ten top clones hold 1% to 1.5% of the sample. The sequenced material came from CD4+ T cells sorted from blood. The receptor set was obtained from a human donor in good health.

The chain employs TRBV6-1 and TRBJ2-7; 8 positions agree with TRBD1. The germline CDR1 and CDR2 sequences are MNHNS and SASEGT. The length of the CDR3 is 16 residues. V lost 1 base to trimming and J lost 3 bases; unmatched junction nucleotides: 8. CDR3: CASSEEGGQGNYEQYF. The CDR3 DNA reads as TGTGCCAGCAGTGAAGAGGGAGGACAGGGCAACTACGAGCAGTACTTC.

The rearrangement uses TRBV4-2 and TRBJ2-1; 10 nucleotides match TRBD2. The ends lost 0 bases at V and 2 bases at J; junction bases unmatched: 7. The CDR3 contains 18 residues. From germline, CDR1 is LGHNA and CDR2 YNFKEQ. The CDR3 DNA reads as TGTGCCAGCAGCCAAGATCCAGCGGGAGGGCCCGCCTACAATGAGCAGTTCTTC. Its translation: CASSQDPAGGPAYNEQFF.

This chain links TRBV2 with TRBJ1-6; maybe TRBD1 (5 bases). V lost 8 bases and J lost 6, with 11 bases in between. This CDR3 spans 13 amino acids. Germline values: CDR1 SNHLY, CDR2 FYNNEI. CDR3 sequence reads: CASQTGGNSPLHF. CDR3 nucleotides: TGTGCCAGCCAGACTGGGGGTAATTCACCCCTCCACTTT.

This rearrangement joins TRBV7-2 to TRBJ2-7; tentatively, D is TRBD1 (6 bases). The CDR3 spans 16 residues. Trimming removed 4 bases at V and 0 bases at J, with 16 bases between. Germline CDR1 and CDR2: SGHTA and FQGNSA. The CDR3 spells CASSSLPTGSSYEQYF. For the CDR3, the DNA is TGTGCCAGCAGCTCCCTCCCGACAGGTTCCTCCTACGAGCAGTACTTC.

V and J are TRBV5-1 and TRBJ2-1; perhaps D is TRBD1 or TRBD2 (6 bases each). The germline CDR1 and CDR2 sequences are SGHRS and YFSETQ. This CDR3 spans 14 amino acids. V dropped 5 bases and J dropped 3 bases, with 12 bases sitting between them. The CDR3 sequence is CASRDGGIYNEQFF. The DNA of the CDR3 is TGCGCCAGCAGAGACGGGGGCATCTACAATGAGCAGTTCTTC.

This chain links TRBV11-1 with TRBJ2-2; D not resolved. The V end lost 7 bases, the J end lost 4 bases, and 16 bases lay between the germline ends. CDR1 SGHAT and CDR2 FQDESV come from the germline V gene (reference sequence). This CDR3 has 15 residues. The chain's CDR3 is CASNDRKSGTGELFF. CDR3 DNA sequence: TGTGCCAGCAACGACCGGAAGTCGGGCACCGGGGAGCTGTTTTTT. The complete variable domain, with remaining parts taken from reference TRBV11-1 and TRBJ2-2, reads EAEVAQSPRYKITEKSQAVAFWCDPISGHATLYWYRQILGQGPELLVQFQDESVVDDSQLPKDRFSAERLKGVDSTLKIQPAELGDSAMYLCASNDRKSGTGELFFGEGSRLTVL.

This clone was detected once. The chain carries TRBV7-6 and TRBJ2-5; tentatively, D is TRBD1 (7 bases). Deletions cut 4 bases from V and 4 bases from J, with 19 bases between. CDR1 SGHVS and CDR2 FNYEAQ come from the germline V gene. This CDR3 spans 16 amino acids. For the CDR3, the DNA is TGTGCCAGCAGCTCCCTCGGACAGGCCGGGGGAGAGACCCAGTACTTC. It specifies CASSSLGQAGGETQYF.

The chain couples TRBV5-3 to TRBJ1-3; D is unclear. TRBV5-3 is recorded as an ORF, its role being uncertain. V dropped 1 base and J dropped 4 bases, with 12 bases sitting between them. The CDR3 extends over 15 amino acids. The CDR3 sequence is CARSLFRPGGNTIYF. The CDR3 coding sequence is TGTGCCAGAAGCTTGTTCAGGCCGGGGGGAAACACCATATATTTT.

V usage is TRBV5-6 and J usage is TRBJ2-7, with TRBD2 matching over 8 bases. Germline V lookup: CDR1 SGHDT, CDR2 YYEEEE. The CDR3 extends over 13 amino acids. Losses at the gene ends were 4 bases for V and 4 bases for J; bases not matched to a gene: 4. CDR3 DNA: TGTGCCAGCAGCCCCGGGGGGGGGTACGAGCAGTACTTC. Its protein is CASSPGGGYEQYF. The entire variable domain, with the rest obtained from reference TRBV5-6 and TRBJ2-7, is as follows: DAGVTQSPTHLIKTRGQQVTLRCSPKSGHDTVSWYQQALGQGPQFIFQYYEEEERQRGNFPDRFSGHQFPNYSSELNVNALLLGDSALYLCASSPGGGYEQYFGPGTRLTVT.

This clone was observed a single time. This chain uses TRBV7-7 with TRBJ2-5; D tentatively fits TRBD1 or TRBD2 (6 bases each). The ends were cut back, 5 bases at V and 4 bases at J, with 14 bases in the middle. There are 14 residues in the CDR3. Germline assignment: CDR1 SSHAT and CDR2 FNYEAQ (reference sequence). CDR3 coding DNA: TGTGCCAGCAGCCTGGGAGGACAGAGAGAGACCCAGTACTTC. It codes for CASSLGGQRETQYF.

There are a few counts of this clone. The V gene is TRBV25-1, the J gene TRBJ1-1; D uncertain. The germline V and J ends were trimmed by 11 bases and 1 base, with 11 bases remaining between them. Germline V gene data show CDR1 as MGHDK and CDR2 as SYGVNS. The CDR3 has 12 residues. The CDR3 DNA reads TGTGCCGCGAGGGATGGGAACACTGAAGCTTTCTTT. Translation gives CAARDGNTEAFF.

The chain carries TRBV6-5 and TRBJ1-5; D is ambiguous. This CDR3 has 14 residues. Trimming took 5 bases from V and 3 from J, leaving 11 bases between them. Germline V gene sequence: CDR1 MNHEY, CDR2 SVGAGI. This CDR3 reads CASSPRPTNQPQHF. For the CDR3, the DNA is TGTGCCAGCAGTCCCAGACCGACCAATCAGCCCCAGCATTTT.

A word on this clone: In the same sample, other DNA sequences code for this CDR3. The chain uses TRBV9 and TRBJ2-7, with 9 bases fitting TRBD1. In germline, CDR1 is SGDLS, CDR2 YYNGEE. The CDR3 length is 14 residues. Trimming removed 0 bases from V and 3 bases from J; junction bases left unmatched: 1. CDR3 residues: CASSVGQGGYEQYF. The CDR3 DNA reads as TGTGCCAGCAGCGTAGGACAGGGGGGCTACGAGCAGTACTTC.

The gene calls are TRBV7-2 and TRBJ2-1; D is possibly TRBD2 (5 bases). Germline V gene data show CDR1 as SGHTA and CDR2 as FQGNSA. Trimming cost V 5 bases and J 1 base, with 21 bases left between them. CDR3 length equals 18 residues. The CDR3 sequence: CASSPMRQWERSYNEQFF. The CDR3 region has the DNA TGTGCCAGCAGCCCTATGCGTCAGTGGGAGAGATCCTACAATGAGCAGTTCTTC. Complete variable domain (other parts from reference TRBV7-2 and TRBJ2-1): GAGVSQSPSNKVTEKGKDVELRCDPISGHTALYWYRQSLGQGLEFLIYFQGNSAPDKSGLPSDRFSAERTGGSVSTLTIQRTQQEDSAVYLCASSPMRQWERSYNEQFFGPGTRLTVL.

Details on this clone: The identical CDR3 is also encoded by other nucleotide sequences in the sample. The gene calls are TRBV18 and TRBJ1-2; TRBD1 aligns across 11 bases. The germline V gene encodes CDR1 KGHSH and CDR2 LQKENI. V lost 3 bases to trimming and J lost 6 bases; unmatched junction nucleotides: 3. The CDR3 length is 14 residues. The CDR3 sequence: CASSPGTGGNGYTF. The CDR3 DNA reads as TGTGCCAGCTCACCTGGGACAGGGGGGAATGGCTACACCTTC.

This rearrangement joins TRBV5-1 to TRBJ1-1; 9 bases are shared with TRBD1. Trimming cost V 3 bases and J 1 base; bases outside gene matches: 1. This CDR3 has 14 residues. Looked up from germline, CDR1 is SGHRS and CDR2 is YFSETQ. The DNA of the CDR3 is TGCGCCAGCAGCTCGACAGGGGGGAACACTGAAGCTTTCTTT. Amino acids: CASSSTGGNTEAFF.

The chain carries TRBV6-1 and TRBJ1-5; tentative D call: TRBD1 (6 bases). Germline CDR1 reads MNHNS; CDR2 reads SASEGT. V dropped 6 bases and J dropped 5 bases, with 11 bases sitting between them. The CDR3 covers 13 residues. Here the CDR3 reads CASRRTEDQPQHF. In DNA form, the CDR3 reads TGTGCCAGCAGACGGACAGAGGATCAGCCCCAGCATTTT.

This rearrangement joins TRBV5-5 to TRBJ1-2; D possibly corresponds to TRBD1 (5 bases). Trimming removed 4 bases from V and 5 bases from J, with 9 bases in between. Germline loops: CDR1 SGHKS, CDR2 YYEKEE (reference sequence). This CDR3 is built from 12 residues. The CDR3 DNA reads TGTGCCAGCAGCCGGGACGAGTATGGCTACACCTTC. Residues: CASSRDEYGYTF. The full variable domain, its missing parts supplied by reference TRBV5-5 and TRBJ1-2, is DAGVTQSPTHLIKTRGQQVTLRCSPISGHKSVSWYQQVLGQGPQFIFQYYEKEERGRGNFPDRFSARQFPNYSSELNVNALLLGDSALYLCASSRDEYGYTFGSGTRLTVV.

CDR3 coding DNA: TGCACAGTTCCCTTCGTCGAGGCACACTATGGCTACACCTTC. Translating it yields CTVPFVEAHYGYTF. The chain has TRBV29-1 and TRBJ1-2, with D hard to call. Germline V gives CDR1 SQVTM, CDR2 ANQGSEA. There are 14 residues in the CDR3.

V usage is TRBV6-1 and J usage is TRBJ2-2, with TRBD1 matching 8 bases. V lost 7 bases to trimming and J lost 4 bases; unmatched junction nucleotides: 5. Germline V gene data show CDR1 as MNHNS and CDR2 as SASEGT. The length of the CDR3 is 14 residues. CDR3 region: CASKVRGLTGELFF. Written as DNA, the CDR3 is TGTGCCAGCAAAGTCAGGGGGCTCACCGGGGAGCTGTTTTTT.

This clone was picked up a small number of times. This sample also contains other DNA sequences that code for the same CDR3. The chain joins TRBV2 to TRBJ2-1; 8 nucleotides align to TRBD2. V trimming: 6 bases; J trimming: 2 bases; junction bases outside the gene matches: 6. This CDR3 spans 15 amino acids. Per germline, CDR1 SNHLY and CDR2 FYNNEI. The CDR3 sequence: CASRALAVAYNEQFF. Written as DNA, the CDR3 is TGTGCCAGCAGGGCACTAGCGGTAGCCTACAATGAGCAGTTCTTC.

The CDR3: CASSPGVGTEQYF. The DNA for the CDR3 is TGTGCCAGCTCACCAGGGGTAGGAACCGAGCAGTACTTC. J is TRBJ2-7 and V is TRBV18; D remains unclear. The CDR3 consists of 13 residues. Per the germline V gene, CDR1 is KGHSH and CDR2 is LQKENI. V shed 2 bases and J shed 6 bases, with 11 bases lying between them.

This rearrangement joins TRBV15 to TRBJ1-4, with D unclear. V was pared by 3 bases and J by 4 bases, with 6 bases between. CDR3 length: 13 amino acids. The V gene's germline CDR1 is LNHNV and CDR2 YYDKDF (reference sequence). In DNA, the CDR3 is TGTGCCACCAGCAGGGAGGTTAATGAAAAACTGTTTTTT. Protein: CATSREVNEKLFF.

V gene TRBV2 combines with J gene TRBJ2-2; D is undetermined. Trimming stripped 0 bases from V and 7 bases from J, with 12 bases between. Germline V CDR1 and CDR2: SNHLY, FYNNEI. The CDR3 is 15 amino acids. DNA of the CDR3: TGTGCCAGCAGTGAAGCCGGCGAGAGGCACGGGGAGCTGTTTTTT. It encodes CASSEAGERHGELFF.